This TCR beta chain appears in the sequencing data of a study of cytomegalovirus exposure and HLA in healthy donors. As for the study in general: A prior analysis found roughly 100 million unique TCR beta sequences from 170 million or so T cells. Findings and limits, study-wide: The study assumed roughly uniform donor sequencing depth for presence/absence analyses. At a 0.05 false discovery rate, a later analysis found over 15,000 TCR beta sequences to be associated with HLA alleles. Under in vitro conditions, a few CMV-associated chains were confirmed as specific for CMV antigens.

Trimming stripped 1 base from V and 7 bases from J, with 16 bases between. The CDR3 covers 15 residues. Germline CDR1 reads MNHNS; CDR2 reads SASEGT. PCR used 60 Vbeta primers and 13 Jbeta primers. Measured with immunoSEQ multiplex PCR; TCRdb has only the in-frame clones, and not every one. The specimen's table records approximately 30,000 clones. On this clone itself: Its antigen remains unidentified.

The source is a man aged 40-49 years in good health and CMV-seronegative. J is TRBJ1-1 and V is TRBV6-1; D might be TRBD1 (6 bases). Sequencing used PBMCs. The CDR3 loop reads CASSEVGTSIVEAFF. CDR3 nucleotides: TGTGCCAGCAGTGAAGTGGGGACAAGCATCGTTGAAGCTTTCTTT.